This T cell receptor (beta chain) was documented in a study of T cells in Graves' hyperthyroidism and ophthalmopathy. It was RNA transcripts that yielded the amplified TCR beta CDR3 regions. Using the HTBI primer set, a first-round RT-PCR was run on the TCR CDR3. TCRdb re-analysed the multiplex PCR reads in MiXCR, keeping a single row per CDR3 protein. This sample has about 290,000 distinct CDR3 sequences, with approximately 12% found just once. This clonotype has just a few counts. Sample: blood. The sequence was collected from a woman aged 25 to 39 with Graves' hyperthyroidism that later progressed to Graves' ophthalmopathy.

DNA of the CDR3: TGTGCCAGCAGTAGGGGCAATCCGAGCTCTGGAAACACCATATATTTT. Protein: CASSRGNPSSGNTIYF. The chain combines TRBV7-8 with TRBJ1-3, with D tentatively TRBD1 (5 bases). CDR3 size: 16 residues. Per germline, CDR1 SGHVS and CDR2 FQNEAQ. V gave up 6 bases and J gave up 0 bases, with 15 bases separating them. Variable domain in full (rest from reference TRBV7-8 and TRBJ1-3): GAGVSQSPRYKVAKRGQDVALRCDPISGHVSLFWYQQALGQGPEFLTYFQNEAQLDKSGLPSDRFFAERPEGSVSTLKIQRTQQEDSAVYLCASSRGNPSSGNTIYFGEGSWLTVV.